These 18 T cell receptor beta chains were all obtained from the same sample, sequenced in a study of shared clonotypes between healthy human individuals. The assay was immunoSEQ multiplex PCR, and TCRdb's table has in-frame clones only and misses some. The sample consists of some 660,000 clones, around three quarters of them appearing once. Material: memory CD4+ T cells sorted from blood. As for subset: CD45RA-negative fraction. The origin of the receptors is a woman younger than 45 in good health.

This clone was seen just once. V and J are TRBV9 and TRBJ2-3; a weak D match, TRBD1 (6 bases). This CDR3 has 15 residues. CDR1 SGDLS and CDR2 YYNGEE come from the germline V gene. V lost 2 bases, J lost 5 bases, and 15 bases lay in between. For the CDR3, the DNA is TGTGCCAGCAGCGTCGCACTCAGGGGAGAAGATACGCAGTATTTT. Its protein is CASSVALRGEDTQYF. Variable domain in full (rest from reference TRBV9 and TRBJ2-3): DSGVTQTPKHLITATGQRVTLRCSPRSGDLSVYWYQQSLDQGLQFLIQYYNGEERAKGNILERFSAQQFPDLHSELNLSSLELGDSALYFCASSVALRGEDTQYFGPGTRLTVL.

This clone has a single count. V is TRBV29-1 and J is TRBJ1-2; 7 bases are a match to TRBD1. The germline V gene encodes CDR1 SQVTM and CDR2 ANQGSEA. CDR3 size: 13 residues. With 4 bases clipped from V and 6 bases from J, the junction kept 8 bases outside the gene matches. The CDR3 protein is CSVAPTGAHGYTF. In DNA, the CDR3 is TGCAGCGTTGCCCCTACAGGGGCCCATGGCTACACCTTC.

The rearrangement uses TRBV6-5 and TRBJ2-7, with D perhaps given as TRBD1 or TRBD2 (5 bases each). V was clipped by 6 bases and J by 6 bases, with 12 bases between them. Germline V lookup: CDR1 MNHEY, CDR2 SVGAGI. The CDR3 length is 12 residues. The chain's CDR3 is CASSLLGGEQYF. The CDR3 DNA follows: TGTGCCAGCAGCCTCCTTGGGGGCGAGCAGTACTTC.

The chain couples TRBV19 to TRBJ2-1, with D perhaps TRBD2 (6 bases). Germline V gene sequence: CDR1 LNHDA, CDR2 SQIVND (reference sequence). Trimming shortened V by 7 bases and J by 0 bases, and 10 bases separated the two germline ends. This CDR3 contains 14 residues. The CDR3 DNA follows: TGTGCCAGTAAACGGGAGAGCTCCTACAATGAGCAGTTCTTC. It encodes CASKRESSYNEQFF.

This chain joins TRBV7-2 and TRBJ2-2; D gene unclear. Germline CDR1 reads SGHTA; CDR2 reads FQGNSA. The ends were cut back, 5 bases at V and 7 bases at J, with 8 bases in the middle. This CDR3 has 12 amino acids. For the CDR3, the DNA is TGTGCCAGCAGCCGCCGAAACGGGGAGCTGTTTTTT. As protein: CASSRRNGELFF.

This chain links TRBV14 with TRBJ2-7, with TRBD1 as a possible D gene (5 bases). V was cut by 4 bases and J by 4 bases, with 14 bases left in between. The CDR3 loop spans 14 amino acids. The germline gives CDR1 SGHDN, CDR2 FVKESK. This chain's CDR3 is CASSLGTGPYEQYF. Written as DNA, the CDR3 is TGTGCCAGCAGCCTTGGAACAGGACCTTACGAGCAGTACTTC.

This clone was detected only once. The rearrangement uses TRBV5-6 and TRBJ2-7; perhaps TRBD1 as D (6 bases). The CDR3 covers 19 residues. CDR1 and CDR2 (germline): SGHDT, YYEEEE. V lost 5 bases and J 4 bases, leaving 31 bases between the germline ends. Here the CDR3 reads CASSSPGQWGLLHSYEQYF. CDR3 nucleotides: TGTGCCAGCAGTTCACCGGGACAATGGGGCCTTCTCCATAGTTACGAGCAGTACTTC.

The chain carries TRBV28 and TRBJ1-2; D is ambiguous. This CDR3 contains 14 residues. V shed 7 bases and J shed 5 bases, with 17 bases lying between them. Per the germline V gene, CDR1 is MDHEN and CDR2 is SYDVKM. The CDR3: CASTGSGRLYGYTF. Written as DNA, the CDR3 is TGTGCCAGCACCGGGAGCGGCCGTCTGTATGGCTACACCTTC.

The rearrangement links TRBV11-2 to TRBJ1-2; D ambiguous. The CDR3 contains 13 residues. The germline V and J ends were trimmed by 2 bases and 5 bases, with 9 bases remaining between them. The germline gives CDR1 SGHAT, CDR2 FQNNGV. The CDR3 reads CASSLTRAYGYTF. CDR3 coding DNA: TGTGCCAGCAGCTTAACGCGGGCATATGGCTACACCTTC.

This clone was seen a handful of times. This sequence joins TRBV5-1 and TRBJ2-3, with 7 positions matching TRBD2. Germline values: CDR1 SGHRS, CDR2 YFSETQ. The CDR3 has 14 residues. V was pared by 7 bases and J by 0 bases, with 5 bases of the junction left unmatched. Written as DNA, the CDR3 is TGCGCCAGCGGCGGGGGTCCTAGCACAGATACGCAGTATTTT. Residues: CASGGGPSTDTQYF.

The CDR3: CASSLGAPKDEQYF. CDR3 DNA sequence: TGCGCCAGCAGCTTGGGGGCCCCCAAGGACGAGCAGTACTTC. This rearrangement joins TRBV5-1 to TRBJ2-7, with D uncertain. The CDR3 has 14 residues. The germline V gene has CDR1 SGHRS and CDR2 YFSETQ. Trimming pared 0 bases from V and 5 bases from J, leaving 12 bases between. The full variable domain, rest sourced from reference TRBV5-1 and TRBJ2-7, is KAGVTQTPRYLIKTRGQQVTLSCSPISGHRSVSWYQQTPGQGLQFLFEYFSETQRNKGNFPGRFSGRQFSNSRSEMNVSTLELGDSALYLCASSLGAPKDEQYFGPGTRLTVT.

With respect to this clone: Additional DNA sequences in this sample encode the identical CDR3. The V call is TRBV29-1, the J call TRBJ2-5, with TRBD2 identical over 7 bases. After removal of 4 bases from V and 2 bases from J, the junction contained 1 base not matched to a gene. Germline V gene data show CDR1 as SQVTM and CDR2 as ANQGSEA. The CDR3 has 12 amino acids. This CDR3 reads CSVGGGQETQYF. CDR3 nucleotides: TGCAGCGTTGGGGGAGGGCAAGAGACCCAGTACTTC.

This clone was seen a handful of times. The chain combines TRBV20-1 with TRBJ2-5; 8 bases agree with TRBD2. Per germline, CDR1 DFQATT and CDR2 SNEGSKA (reference sequence). The CDR3 has 11 residues. The chain's CDR3 is CRILAGETQYF. For the CDR3, the DNA is TGCAGGATTCTAGCGGGAGAGACCCAGTACTTC.

CDR3 sequence reads: CASSPRTGGSGTEAFF. CDR3 sequence (DNA): TGCGCCAGCAGCCCCCGGACAGGGGGCAGCGGCACTGAAGCTTTCTTT. The rearrangement joins TRBV5-1 to TRBJ1-1; 11 bases are a match to TRBD1. V lost 4 bases, J lost 4 bases, and 9 bases stayed unmatched. The CDR3 consists of 16 residues. Germline V gene lookup returns CDR1 SGHRS and CDR2 YFSETQ.

This clone was seen at least ten times. The chain couples TRBV25-1 to TRBJ2-7; no firm D call. V was shortened by 4 bases and J by 1 base, with 11 bases between the two germline ends. Per germline, CDR1 MGHDK and CDR2 SYGVNS. The CDR3 length is 14 residues. This chain's CDR3 is CASSGRAPSYEQYF. As DNA, the CDR3 is TGTGCCAGCAGTGGACGGGCCCCTTCCTACGAGCAGTACTTC.

Written as DNA, the CDR3 is TGTGCCAGCAGGAAATTAGGGGGCTTCTATGGCTACACCTTC. It codes for CASRKLGGFYGYTF. The chain is built from TRBV5-4 and TRBJ1-2; 7 positions agree with TRBD1. V dropped 5 bases and J dropped 4; count of bases not matched to a gene: 8. The CDR3 length is 14 residues. CDR1 and CDR2 from the germline V gene are SGHNT and YYREEE (reference sequence).

Of note for this clone: Other DNA sequences in the sample encode the same CDR3. The rearrangement links TRBV7-8 to TRBJ1-5; no firm D call. The germline V and J ends were trimmed by 5 bases and 4 bases, with 6 bases remaining between them. The V gene's germline CDR1 is SGHVS and CDR2 FQNEAQ. The CDR3 covers 12 residues. CDR3 DNA: TGTGCCAGCAGCCTTCTTAATCAGCCCCAGCATTTT. Its protein product is CASSLLNQPQHF.

V gene TRBV7-8 combines with J gene TRBJ1-1; D gene unclear. Per germline, CDR1 SGHVS and CDR2 FQNEAQ. V lost 1 base and J 7 bases, leaving 7 bases between the germline ends. CDR3 length equals 12 residues. CDR3 nucleotides: TGTGCCAGCAGCTTAGACTTGGGTGAAGCTTTCTTT. It encodes CASSLDLGEAFF.